This T cell receptor (beta chain) is from a study of shared clonotypes between healthy human individuals. Notes on the study in general: Sampling used blood alone; tissue repertoires probably differ.

As processed by the authors: With immunoSEQ giving junction-only sequences and no quality scores, filtering differed. TCRdb keeps only in-frame clones here, not all; method: immunoSEQ multiplex PCR. V and J calls and clone size are as listed in that table; D and trimming were resolved from the DNA. Here the sample spans 600,000 to 750,000 clones, less than 95% being singletons. A remark on this clone: What it binds is not known.

This CDR3 is built from 13 residues. Germline V gene sequence: CDR1 MNHEY, CDR2 SVGAGI. V was trimmed by 4 bases and J by 6 bases, leaving 12 bases between them. Adult Caucasians living in Nashville, Tennessee made up all of the donors. This sequence joins TRBV6-5 and TRBJ1-1; D remains ambiguous. The TCR comes from a man aged 18 to 35 in good health. Some clones in this sample may be carry-over from other donors' samples. Sequencing used memory CD8+ T cells from PBMCs. Subset: CD45RO+ cells pooled with CCR7-negative TemRA cells. CDR3 residues: CASSSIPSAEAFF. The CDR3 DNA sequence: TGTGCCAGCAGTTCGATCCCTTCCGCTGAAGCTTTCTTT.